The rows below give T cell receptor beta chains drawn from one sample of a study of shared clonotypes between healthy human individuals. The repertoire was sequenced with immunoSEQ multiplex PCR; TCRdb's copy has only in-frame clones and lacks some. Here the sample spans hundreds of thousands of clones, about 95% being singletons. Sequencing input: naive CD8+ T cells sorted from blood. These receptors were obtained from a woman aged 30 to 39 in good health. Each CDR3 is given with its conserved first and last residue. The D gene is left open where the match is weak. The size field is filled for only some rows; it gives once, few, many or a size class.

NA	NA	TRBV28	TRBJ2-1	TGTGCCAGCAAGGGGGGAGTAGGCAATGAGCAGTTCTTC	CASKGGVGNEQFF
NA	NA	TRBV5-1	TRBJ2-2	TGCGCCAGCAGCGAATGGGAGGTTGCCGGGGAGCTGTTTTTT	CASSEWEVAGELFF
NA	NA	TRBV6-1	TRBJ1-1	TGTGCCAGCAGTCCGAGAAGGGGGGACACTGAAGCTTTCTTT	CASSPRRGDTEAFF
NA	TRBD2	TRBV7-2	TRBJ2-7	TGTGCCAGCAGCCCCTTCGCACTAGCGACTTCCATCTTC	CASSPFALATSIF
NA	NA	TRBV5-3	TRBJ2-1	TGTGCCAGAAGCTTCGGCACAGGGCGGGGAAATGAGCAGTTCTTC	CARSFGTGRGNEQFF
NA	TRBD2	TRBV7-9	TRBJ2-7	TGTGCCAGCAGCCCCGGGGGGTCCTACGAGCAGTACTTC	CASSPGGSYEQYF
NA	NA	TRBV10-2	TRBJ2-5	TGCGCCAGCAGATTCACAGGGGAGGGTGAGACCCAGTACTTC	CASRFTGEGETQYF
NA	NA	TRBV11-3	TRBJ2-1	TGTGCCAGCAGCTTAGTGGGGTTGGGTGACGATGAGCAGTTCTTC	CASSLVGLGDDEQFF
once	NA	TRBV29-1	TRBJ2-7	TGCAGCGTTACCCCTCCGGGCCAAGCCTACGAGCAGTACTTC	CSVTPPGQAYEQYF
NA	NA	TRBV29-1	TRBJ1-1	TGCAGCGTCCCTAAAGGGGCTGGGACTTTCTTT	CSVPKGAGTFF
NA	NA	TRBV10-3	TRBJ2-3	TGTGCCATCAGTGATGGAGAGCCCAGCCTCGTGGATACGCAGTATTTT	CAISDGEPSLVDTQYF
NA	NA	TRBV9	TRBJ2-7	TGTGCCAGCAGCCCCACTTCCTCCTACGAGCAGTACTTC	CASSPTSSYEQYF
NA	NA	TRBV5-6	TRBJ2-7	TGTGCCAGCAGCTTTATCGGGACGCCTCGGGGCTACGAGCAGTACTTC	CASSFIGTPRGYEQYF
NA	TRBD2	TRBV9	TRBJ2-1	TGTGCCAGCGGAGGACTAGTTCCCTACAATGAGCAGTTCTTC	CASGGLVPYNEQFF
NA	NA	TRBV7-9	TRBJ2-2	TGTGCCAGCAGCTTTGGGGGTTCCACCGGGGAGCTGTTTTTT	CASSFGGSTGELFF
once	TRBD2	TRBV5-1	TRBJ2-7	TGCGCCAGCCGAGCGGGGAGCTCCTACGAGCAGTACTTC	CASRAGSSYEQYF
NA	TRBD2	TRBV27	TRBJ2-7	TGTGCCAGCAGGAGCGGGAGTAGGAACGAGCAGTACTTC	CASRSGSRNEQYF
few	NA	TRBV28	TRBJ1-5	TGTGCCAGCAGGCCGGGGAACAATCAGCCCCAGCATTTT	CASRPGNNQPQHF
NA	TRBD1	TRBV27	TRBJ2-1	TGTGCCACCAAGACAGGGGCAAATGAGCAGTTCTTC	CATKTGANEQFF
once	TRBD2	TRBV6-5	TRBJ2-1	TGTGCCAGCTCCTGGACTAGCGGGTACAATGAGCAGTTCTTC	CASSWTSGYNEQFF
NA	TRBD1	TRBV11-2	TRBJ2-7	TGTGCCAGCAGCCCCCTAGCGGACAGGGGTTCTTACGAGCAGTACTTC	CASSPLADRGSYEQYF
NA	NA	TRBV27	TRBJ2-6	TGTGCCAGCAGTTCTTCTGGGGCCAACGTCCTGACTTTC	CASSSSGANVLTF
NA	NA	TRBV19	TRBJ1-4	TGTGCCAGTAGTACAACCGTCGATTCAACTAATGAAAAACTGTTTTTT	CASSTTVDSTNEKLFF
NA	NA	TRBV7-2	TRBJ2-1	TGTGCCAGCAGCAAGACGACTAGCTACAATGAGCAGTTCTTC	CASSKTTSYNEQFF
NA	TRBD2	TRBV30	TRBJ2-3	TGTGCCTGGAGGCAGGGACTAGTAGGCACAGATACGCAGTATTTT	CAWRQGLVGTDTQYF
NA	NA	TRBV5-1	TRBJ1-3	TGCGCCAGCAGCTTGGAAGGCGACTCTGGAAACACCATATATTTT	CASSLEGDSGNTIYF
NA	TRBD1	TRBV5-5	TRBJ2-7	TGTGCCAGCAGCGGACAGGGCGATTCCTACGAGCAGTACTTC	CASSGQGDSYEQYF
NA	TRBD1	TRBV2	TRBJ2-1	TGTGCCAGCTCCAACTGGGACAGTCGTGACAATGAGCAGTTCTTC	CASSNWDSRDNEQFF
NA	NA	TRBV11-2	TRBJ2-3	TGTGCCAGCAGCAACCGGGACAAGCACACAGATACGCAGTATTTT	CASSNRDKHTDTQYF
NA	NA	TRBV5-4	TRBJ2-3	TGTGCCAGCAGCGCCACCGGAGCGAGCACAGATACGCAGTATTTT	CASSATGASTDTQYF
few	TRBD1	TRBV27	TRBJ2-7	TGTGCCAGCAGTTTACGACAGGGGTACGAGCAGTACTTC	CASSLRQGYEQYF
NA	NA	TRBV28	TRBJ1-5	TGTGCCAGCAGTTTCCCGACAGCCTACAATCAGCCCCAGCATTTT	CASSFPTAYNQPQHF
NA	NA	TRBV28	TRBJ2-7	TGTGCCAGCAGTTTACTGGGGGGAACGGGCTACGAGCAGTACTTC	CASSLLGGTGYEQYF
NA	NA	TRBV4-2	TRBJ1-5	TGTGCCAGCAGCCAAGATCAATGGGCCACCGATAGCAATCAGCCCCAGCATTTT	CASSQDQWATDSNQPQHF
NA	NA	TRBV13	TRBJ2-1	TGTGCCAGCAGCTTAGCGGGATCTAGGTACAATGAGCAGTTCTTC	CASSLAGSRYNEQFF
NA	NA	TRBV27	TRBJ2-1	TGTGCCAGCAGTCCTAAATGGGTGGCGGAAAGCTCCTACAATGAGCAGTTCTTC	CASSPKWVAESSYNEQFF
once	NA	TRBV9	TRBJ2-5	TGTGCCAGCAGCGGAACGTCCAGCCGGGAGACCCAGTACTTC	CASSGTSSRETQYF
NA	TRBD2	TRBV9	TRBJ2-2	TGTGCCAGCAGCCCTACTAGCGGGAGTGGCACCGGGGAGCTGTTTTTT	CASSPTSGSGTGELFF
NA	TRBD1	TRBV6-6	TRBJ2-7	TGTGCCAGCAGTTACCGGCCGACAGGGCAGCACTACGAGCAGTACTTC	CASSYRPTGQHYEQYF
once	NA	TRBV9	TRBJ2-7	TGTGCCAGCAGCGTAGGATCAGGGTTCCACGAGCAGTACTTC	CASSVGSGFHEQYF
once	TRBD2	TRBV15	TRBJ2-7	TGTGCCACCAGCAGAGGCGGTAGCGGGACCGTCGCCGAGCAGTACTTC	CATSRGGSGTVAEQYF
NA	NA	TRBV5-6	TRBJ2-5	TGTGCCAGCAGCATAGGACAGTCCTCGTCGGGGTACCAAGAGACCCAGTACTTC	CASSIGQSSSGYQETQYF